This TCR beta chain was identified in a study of identical twins. Trimming left V 6 bases short and J 5 bases short, with 10 bases between. The CDR3 extends over 12 amino acids. MiXCR, applied by TCRdb to the 5' RACE reads, yields one record per CDR3 protein. The table has 500,000 or so distinct CDR3 sequences, about 20% seen once. Regarding the study as a whole: Out-of-frame beta sequences exhibited a weaker degree of excess twin sharing.

Details on this clonotype: Antigen: not known.

These data were also reused for a study on T cells expressing NK-cell markers. That work adds: Underlying the TCR beta repertoires were sorted CD3+CD56+NKG2C+, CD3+CD56+NKG2C- and CD3+CD56-NKG2C+ T cells. A handful of donors showed these clonotypes also leading the CD3+CD56-NKG2C+ fraction. Evidence did not settle whether expanded NKG2C+ T cell clones targeted HCMV.

This TCR was recovered from a woman younger than 35 in good health. Specimen: CD4+ T cells sorted from blood. The chain is built from TRBV12-3 or TRBV12-4 and TRBJ2-5, with D unclear. CDR3 residues: CASRNGWETQYF. In nucleotides, the CDR3 is TGTGCCAGCAGGAATGGGTGGGAGACCCAGTACTTC.